These 23 T cell receptor beta chains originate from one sample sequenced in a study of cytomegalovirus exposure and HLA in healthy donors. The PCR ran on 60 Vbeta and 13 Jbeta primers. The table came from immunoSEQ multiplex PCR; TCRdb's copy has only in-frame clones and leaves some out. The top ten hold more than 1% of the sample, which has more than 95,000 clones, 80% seen once. The specimen sequenced was PBMCs. The receptors originated from a female donor in good health and CMV-seronegative.

The chain combines TRBV4-1 with TRBJ2-1; tentative D call: TRBD2 (5 bases). The CDR3 length is 13 residues. Looked up from germline, CDR1 is MGHRA and CDR2 is YSYEKL. The V end was cut by 3 bases, the J end by 10 bases, with 13 bases between. The CDR3: CASSHRGNEEQFF. The CDR3, as DNA: TGCGCCAGCAGCCACCGAGGGAATGAGGAGCAGTTCTTC.

The chain combines TRBV7-3 with TRBJ2-1; TRBD2 matches 10 bases. Losses at the gene ends were 5 bases for V and 5 bases for J; bases not matched to a gene: 6. Germline assignment: CDR1 SGHTA and CDR2 FQGTGA. There are 15 residues in the CDR3. The CDR3 here is CASSPGTSANNEQFF. In DNA, the CDR3 is TGTGCCAGCAGCCCCGGGACTAGCGCCAACAATGAGCAGTTCTTC.

This chain links TRBV18 with TRBJ2-7; 9 bases are a match to TRBD1. This CDR3 has 14 amino acids. J was trimmed by 4 bases and V by 3 bases; bases with no gene match: 4. Germline V gives CDR1 KGHSH, CDR2 LQKENI. In nucleotides, the CDR3 is TGTGCCAGCTCACCCGGGACAGGGCTGTACGAGCAGTACTTC. It codes for CASSPGTGLYEQYF.

This clone has only a few counts. Relative to the germline gene, one junction end is altered; a read error may explain this. This rearrangement joins TRBV7-9 to TRBJ2-7, with TRBD2 as a possible D gene (5 bases). This CDR3 comprises 11 residues. CDR1 SEHNR and CDR2 FQNEAQ come from the germline V gene (reference sequence). As DNA, the CDR3 is TGTTCCAGCGGCAGGTCCTACGAGCAGTACTTC. It specifies CSSGRSYEQYF.

This chain joins TRBV15 and TRBJ1-2; D not resolved. V lost 0 bases to trimming and J lost 6 bases, with 17 bases between them. In germline, CDR1 is LNHNV, CDR2 YYDKDF (reference sequence). The CDR3 loop spans 16 amino acids. The CDR3 DNA reads as TGTGCCACCAGCAGAGATCCCGTCGGGAGGAAGGATGGCTACACCTTC. It specifies CATSRDPVGRKDGYTF.

The V and J genes are TRBV5-1 and TRBJ2-3; the match to TRBD2 covers 8 bases. V lost 4 bases and J lost 2; bases outside the gene matches: 9. CDR1 and CDR2 from the germline V gene are SGHRS and YFSETQ. The CDR3 runs 16 residues. In DNA, the CDR3 is TGCGCCAGCAGCCCTATAGCGGGGTCACCCACAGATACGCAGTATTTT. Its protein is CASSPIAGSPTDTQYF.

V usage is TRBV7-9 and J usage is TRBJ1-2; 8 bases match TRBD1. The CDR3 consists of 16 residues. V was clipped by 3 bases and J by 5 bases; unmatched bases: 11. The V gene's germline CDR1 is SEHNR and CDR2 FQNEAQ (reference sequence). CDR3 bases: TGTGCCAGCAGCTTGATCAGGGGGCCCGATACGTATGGCTACACCTTC. Translated: CASSLIRGPDTYGYTF.

This chain connects TRBV9 to TRBJ2-1, with 8 bases matching TRBD2. Germline V gene data show CDR1 as SGDLS and CDR2 as YYNGEE. V trimming: 1 base; J trimming: 4 bases; junction bases outside the gene matches: 4. The CDR3 runs 15 residues. The CDR3 is CASSVLGGGYNEQFF. The CDR3 DNA reads as TGTGCCAGCAGCGTACTCGGCGGGGGGTACAATGAGCAGTTCTTC.

This clone was counted only a few times. The rearrangement uses TRBV9 and TRBJ2-1; 8 positions match TRBD2. Germline values: CDR1 SGDLS, CDR2 YYNGEE. The V and J ends lost 4 bases and 4 bases, in that order; junction bases with no gene match: 7. The CDR3 extends over 15 amino acids. The CDR3 reads CASSTDSGNYNEQFF. CDR3 DNA sequence: TGTGCCAGCAGCACTGATAGCGGGAATTACAATGAGCAGTTCTTC.

The chain is built from TRBV27 and TRBJ2-2; 9 bases are shared with TRBD2. V shed 3 bases, J shed 6 bases, and the junction held 11 bases outside the gene matches. The CDR3 covers 17 residues. The V gene's germline CDR1 is MNHEY and CDR2 SMNVEV (reference sequence). CDR3 sequence reads: CASSFLEAGGPSGELFF. DNA for the CDR3: TGTGCCAGCAGTTTCCTTGAGGCGGGAGGGCCTTCCGGGGAGCTGTTTTTT.

The CDR3 spells CASSLDLAESSYEQYF. CDR3 DNA sequence: TGTGCCAGCAGTTTAGACCTAGCGGAGAGCTCCTACGAGCAGTACTTC. The rearrangement uses TRBV27 and TRBJ2-7, with 7 bases matching TRBD2. Germline V CDR1 and CDR2: MNHEY, SMNVEV (reference sequence). V shed 2 bases and J 0 bases; nucleotides not matched to a gene: 7. The CDR3 totals 16 residues.

The rearrangement links TRBV27 to TRBJ2-7; possible D gene TRBD1, 6 bases. Germline V gene data show CDR1 as MNHEY and CDR2 as SMNVEV (reference sequence). The CDR3 sequence is 15 residues long. Trimming left V 5 bases short and J 5 bases short, with 19 bases between. The CDR3 region is CASSRVLQGKHEQYF. In DNA, the CDR3 is TGTGCCAGCAGTAGGGTCCTACAGGGTAAACACGAGCAGTACTTC.

The J gene is TRBJ2-7, the V gene TRBV11-2, with a weak D call TRBD2 (6 bases). V was shortened by 1 base and J by 0 bases, with 16 bases between the two germline ends. CDR3 length: 17 residues. Germline V gene sequence: CDR1 SGHAT, CDR2 FQNNGV. The CDR3 reads CASSLGYRRAYSYEQYF. The CDR3 DNA reads TGTGCCAGCAGCTTAGGTTACAGGAGGGCCTACTCCTACGAGCAGTACTTC.

This chain joins TRBV15 and TRBJ2-4, with 7 bases lining up with TRBD1. The CDR3 spans 18 residues. The trim removed 5 bases at V and 0 bases at J, leaving 13 bases unmatched. Germline CDR1 LNHNV, CDR2 YYDKDF (reference sequence). The CDR3 loop is CATSLDRVVIRAKNIQYF. The CDR3 DNA reads TGTGCCACCAGCCTCGACAGGGTAGTAATTCGAGCCAAAAACATTCAGTACTTC.

The genes are TRBV7-8 and TRBJ2-5, with D possibly TRBD1 on 6 matching bases. V lost 4 bases to trimming and J lost 4 bases, with 13 bases between them. The germline V gene has CDR1 SGHVS and CDR2 FQNEAQ. CDR3 size: 14 residues. This CDR3 reads CASSSGGYGETQYF. The CDR3 DNA is TGTGCCAGCAGCTCTGGGGGCTATGGAGAGACCCAGTACTTC.

This clone has more than one count but fewer than ten. J is TRBJ2-4 and V is TRBV30; D might be TRBD2 (6 bases). The CDR3 loop spans 17 amino acids. CDR1 is GTSNPN and CDR2 is SVGIG in the germline V gene (reference sequence). Trimming pared 3 bases from V and 0 bases from J, leaving 18 bases between. In DNA form, the CDR3 reads TGTGCCTGGAGAAGTAGCGGAATGGCCCTAGCCAAAAACATTCAGTACTTC. Translating gives CAWRSSGMALAKNIQYF.

The chain joins TRBV6-1 to TRBJ2-7, with 7 nucleotides matching TRBD2. With V trimmed by 2 bases and J by 5 bases, 15 bases remained unmatched. CDR1 and CDR2 (germline): MNHNS, SASEGT. CDR3 length equals 17 residues. CDR3 amino acids: CASSESGGVGLSNEQYF. The CDR3 DNA is TGTGCCAGCAGTGAATCCGGTGGGGTGGGACTAAGTAACGAGCAGTACTTC.

The chain recombines TRBV2 with TRBJ2-3; D possibly corresponds to TRBD1 (6 bases). The germline gives CDR1 SNHLY, CDR2 FYNNEI. CDR3 length equals 14 residues. Trimming shortened V by 6 bases and J by 1 base, and 11 bases separated the two germline ends. The CDR3 reads CASRRQEGTDTQYF. Written as DNA, the CDR3 is TGTGCCAGCAGAAGACAGGAAGGCACAGATACGCAGTATTTT.

This clone was picked up a small number of times. The chain couples TRBV30 to TRBJ2-7; the match to TRBD1 covers 9 bases. The germline V gene has CDR1 GTSNPN and CDR2 SVGIG (reference sequence). V lost 2 bases, J lost 0 bases, and 2 bases stayed unmatched. This CDR3 spans 14 amino acids. The CDR3 here is CAWSTGGSSYEQYF. The CDR3 nucleotides read TGTGCCTGGAGTACAGGGGGCAGCTCCTACGAGCAGTACTTC.

This chain joins TRBV19 and TRBJ2-7; D might be TRBD1 (6 bases). The CDR3 is 13 residues long. From germline, CDR1 is LNHDA and CDR2 SQIVND (reference sequence). V lost 10 bases and J 5 bases, leaving 18 bases between the germline ends. CDR3 residues: CATRRKGVDEQYF. The CDR3 DNA follows: TGTGCCACCCGCAGGAAGGGGGTCGACGAGCAGTACTTC.

The chain employs TRBV5-1 and TRBJ2-7; 11 nucleotides match TRBD2. V was clipped by 4 bases and J by 1 base; unmatched bases: 7. The CDR3 contains 16 residues. Germline V gene data show CDR1 as SGHRS and CDR2 as YFSETQ. The CDR3 reads CASSETSGTTSYEQYF. The CDR3, as DNA: TGCGCCAGCAGCGAGACTAGCGGGACTACGTCCTACGAGCAGTACTTC. Based on the CDR3 plus reference TRBV5-1 and TRBJ2-7, the full variable domain is KAGVTQTPRYLIKTRGQQVTLSCSPISGHRSVSWYQQTPGQGLQFLFEYFSETQRNKGNFPGRFSGRQFSNSRSEMNVSTLELGDSALYLCASSETSGTTSYEQYFGPGTRLTVT.

Here the CDR3 reads CASSSRQGYEQYF. In DNA, the CDR3 is TGTGCCAGCAGTTCTCGACAGGGATACGAGCAGTACTTC. This rearrangement joins TRBV6-6 to TRBJ2-5, with 7 bases that match TRBD1. Judging by the DNA end, TRBJ2-7 fits better; the J call may be wrong. In germline, CDR1 is MNHNY, CDR2 SVGAGI (reference sequence). The CDR3 is 13 residues long.

V usage is TRBV19 and J usage is TRBJ2-7; 7 bases map to TRBD1. The CDR3 is made up of 14 amino acids. The germline V gene has CDR1 LNHDA and CDR2 SQIVND (reference sequence). Trimming cost V 7 bases and J 0 bases; bases outside gene matches: 6. CDR3 in DNA: TGTGCCAGTACCTCCGGGACAGACTCCTACGAGCAGTACTTC. It codes for CASTSGTDSYEQYF.